This T cell receptor (beta chain) was identified during a study of T cells in Graves' hyperthyroidism and ophthalmopathy. Study context: Peripheral blood samples were taken at initial diagnosis, prior to any treatment.

There are a few counts of this clonotype. Trimming took 2 bases from V and 7 from J, leaving 11 bases between them. This CDR3 region has 13 residues. Germline V CDR1 and CDR2: MDHEN, SYDVKM. Diagnoses rested on clinical symptoms, serum thyroxine and TRAb, thyroid ultrasound and orbital computed tomography. The blood sample predates any ophthalmopathy symptoms, coming from first hyperthyroidism diagnosis. What was amplified from RNA transcripts were TCR beta CDR3 regions. An initial round of RT-PCR targeting the TCR CDR3 relied on the HTBI primer set. MiXCR, applied by TCRdb to the multiplex PCR reads, yields one record per CDR3 protein. Of roughly 580,000 distinct CDR3 sequences in the sample, approximately 15% were seen once.

The material sequenced was blood. The chain joins TRBV28 to TRBJ1-2, with D perhaps TRBD1 (6 bases). The origin of this receptor is a woman in her twenties or thirties with Graves' hyperthyroidism that later progressed to Graves' ophthalmopathy. CDR3 bases: TGTGCCAGCAGTTTAAGGGGGAGGGGTGGCTACACCTTC. As protein: CASSLRGRGGYTF.